Below, 29 T cell receptor beta chains from the same sample are listed, as sequenced in a study of long-term antiretroviral therapy in people with HIV. It was version v3.0 of the immunoSEQ assay that was run at survey level. The protocol was immunoSEQ multiplex PCR, while the TCRdb copy is restricted to in-frame clones and leaves out a portion. The data hold over 40,000 clones, with over 90% observed a single time. Sequences were derived from unsorted PBMCs, sampled 3.7 years after starting antiretroviral therapy. These receptors were collected from a woman aged 50 to 65 with HIV.

The chain has TRBV7-6 and TRBJ2-7, with TRBD1 matching 10 bases. Germline lookup yields CDR1 SGHVS and CDR2 FNYEAQ. Trimming took 2 bases from V and 5 from J; bases not matched to a gene: 3. The CDR3 totals 14 residues. This chain's CDR3 is CASSLTGTGDEQYF. The CDR3 DNA sequence: TGTGCCAGCAGCTTAACCGGGACAGGGGACGAGCAGTACTTC.

This chain links TRBV27 with TRBJ2-3; no reliable D call. Germline lookup yields CDR1 MNHEY and CDR2 SMNVEV (reference sequence). V shed 7 bases and J shed 4 bases, with 18 bases lying between them. CDR3 length equals 15 residues. CDR3 amino acids: CASTFSGFGADTQYF. CDR3 DNA: TGTGCCAGCACATTCTCTGGCTTTGGGGCAGATACGCAGTATTTT.

The genes are TRBV6-1 and TRBJ1-1; D not certain. Germline V gene sequence: CDR1 MNHNS, CDR2 SASEGT. V gave up 7 bases and J gave up 4 bases, with 16 bases separating them. The CDR3 is 14 residues long. The CDR3 DNA reads as TGTGCCAGCACTCGCGACGGGGAGCTCACTGAAGCTTTCTTT. This gives the protein CASTRDGELTEAFF.

The chain employs TRBV10-3 and TRBJ2-7; maybe TRBD1 (5 bases). Trimming pared 2 bases from V and 6 bases from J, leaving 11 bases between. CDR1 is ENHRY, CDR2 SYGVKD, per germline. This CDR3 comprises 13 residues. The CDR3 loop is CAISEAGFREQYF. The CDR3 nucleotides are TGTGCCATCAGTGAGGCAGGGTTCCGCGAGCAGTACTTC.

The CDR3 region has the DNA TGCGCCAGCAGCTTGGACCCTAGCGGGGGGGCCAGAACCGGGGAGCTGTTTTTT. The encoded protein is CASSLDPSGGARTGELFF. The chain combines TRBV5-1 with TRBJ2-2; 12 bases agree with TRBD2. Germline V gene data show CDR1 as SGHRS and CDR2 as YFSETQ. The V gene end was trimmed by 0 bases and the J gene end by 5 bases; junction bases not matched to a gene: 8. The CDR3 is 18 amino acids.

This clone appeared once. V gene TRBV7-3 combines with J gene TRBJ2-3; 9 bases match TRBD2. Germline trimming cut 3 bases from V and 1 base from J; bases unmatched to any gene: 2. Germline CDR1 and CDR2: SGHTA and FQGTGA. This CDR3 has 15 residues. This CDR3 is CASSFAGGGTDTQYF. CDR3 coding DNA: TGTGCCAGCAGCTTCGCGGGAGGGGGCACAGATACGCAGTATTTT.

The rearrangement joins TRBV7-6 to TRBJ1-5, with 11 bases fitting TRBD1. This CDR3 comprises 16 residues. Trimming at V came to 5 bases and at J to 0 bases, leaving 3 bases not matched to a gene. Germline lookup yields CDR1 SGHVS and CDR2 FNYEAQ. The CDR3 DNA sequence: TGTGCCAGCAGCCCGGGACAGGGGGTTAGCAATCAGCCCCAGCATTTT. It encodes CASSPGQGVSNQPQHF.

The gene calls are TRBV5-6 and TRBJ2-3, with TRBD1 matching 9 bases. This CDR3 comprises 16 residues. Germline V gene sequence: CDR1 SGHDT, CDR2 YYEEEE. J was trimmed by 3 bases and V by 4 bases; bases with no gene match: 9. The CDR3 loop is CASSTFNRGRTDTQYF. For the CDR3, the DNA is TGTGCCAGCAGCACCTTTAACAGGGGGCGGACAGATACGCAGTATTTT. Drawing the rest from reference TRBV5-6 and TRBJ2-3, the complete variable domain is DAGVTQSPTHLIKTRGQQVTLRCSPKSGHDTVSWYQQALGQGPQFIFQYYEEEERQRGNFPDRFSGHQFPNYSSELNVNALLLGDSALYLCASSTFNRGRTDTQYFGPGTRLTVL.

V usage is TRBV27 and J usage is TRBJ2-2; 9 nucleotides agree with TRBD1. V lost 3 bases to trimming and J lost 7 bases; unmatched junction nucleotides: 9. The CDR3 is 16 residues long. Germline CDR1 and CDR2: MNHEY and SMNVEV (reference sequence). In DNA, the CDR3 is TGTGCCAGCAGTTTCTCCGGGACAGGGTTGGGCGGGGAGCTGTTTTTT. Translation: CASSFSGTGLGGELFF.

DNA for the CDR3: TGTGCCAGCAGCTTTGCTAGCGGGGGGGCGAGCCATGAGCAGTTCTTC. It is translated as CASSFASGGASHEQFF. J is TRBJ2-1 and V is TRBV13; 12 bases match TRBD2. Per the germline V gene, CDR1 is PRHDT and CDR2 is FYEKMQ (reference sequence). V shed 3 bases, J shed 8 bases, and the junction held 8 bases outside the gene matches. This CDR3 has 16 amino acids.

V usage is TRBV5-6 and J usage is TRBJ2-5, with TRBD1 identical over 9 bases. The CDR3 spans 15 residues. The junction had 8 bases not matched to a gene; V was cut back by 3 bases and J by 5 bases. Germline loops: CDR1 SGHDT, CDR2 YYEEEE. CDR3 in amino acids: CASSSQLTGGETQYF. The CDR3 nucleotides read TGTGCCAGCAGCTCACAATTGACAGGGGGGGAGACCCAGTACTTC.

The chain carries TRBV7-9 and TRBJ1-5; 8 bases align to TRBD1. Losses at the gene ends were 3 bases for V and 6 bases for J; bases not matched to a gene: 4. The CDR3 totals 14 residues. Germline loops: CDR1 SEHNR, CDR2 FQNEAQ (reference sequence). The DNA for the CDR3 is TGTGCCAGCAGCTTCGGACAGGGTGGTCAGCCCCAGCATTTT. This codes for CASSFGQGGQPQHF.

The CDR3 sequence is CSVPRQGRTDTQYF. The CDR3 DNA reads TGCAGCGTGCCACGACAGGGAAGGACAGATACGCAGTATTTT. The chain uses TRBV29-1 and TRBJ2-3; 7 nucleotides align to TRBD1. This CDR3 is 14 amino acids long. The V and J ends lost 6 bases and 3 bases, in that order; junction bases with no gene match: 9. The germline V gene encodes CDR1 SQVTM and CDR2 ANQGSEA.

The chain couples TRBV9 to TRBJ2-7; D is perhaps TRBD1 (6 bases). Germline CDR1 is SGDLS and CDR2 is YYNGEE. Trimming shortened V by 3 bases and J by 0 bases, and 10 bases separated the two germline ends. CDR3 length: 14 amino acids. The CDR3 bases are TGTGCCAGCAGCGGGGGGACATACTCCTACGAGCAGTACTTC. Amino acids: CASSGGTYSYEQYF.

CDR3 sequence: CASSLSSLDTQYF. CDR3 DNA sequence: TGTGCCAGCAGCCTCTCCTCCCTAGATACGCAGTATTTT. The chain has TRBV7-3 and TRBJ2-3; unclear D gene. This CDR3 is 13 amino acids long. V gave up 5 bases and J gave up 5 bases, with 11 bases separating them. Germline CDR1 SGHTA, CDR2 FQGTGA.

This rearrangement joins TRBV6-5 to TRBJ1-2, with D possibly being TRBD1 (5 bases). The ends were cut back, 5 bases at V and 4 bases at J, with 17 bases in the middle. This CDR3 contains 15 residues. Germline V lookup: CDR1 MNHEY, CDR2 SVGAGI. Here the CDR3 reads CASSVGFGTVYGYTF. CDR3 nucleotides: TGTGCCAGCAGTGTTGGATTTGGGACCGTCTATGGCTACACCTTC.

This rearrangement joins TRBV21-1 to TRBJ1-5; the table's D gene call, TRBD1, was not cross checked with the DNA. TRBV21-1 is designated a pseudogene. The length of the CDR3 is 16 residues. CDR3 in DNA: TGTGCCAGCAGCAAAGGTGAGGTCAGGGCCAATCAGCCCCAGCATTTT. This encodes CASSKGEVRANQPQHF.

The rearrangement joins TRBV10-3 to TRBJ1-2, with 10 bases that match TRBD1. J lost 2 bases, V lost 3 bases, and 3 bases had no gene match. Germline CDR1 reads ENHRY; CDR2 reads SYGVKD. There are 15 residues in the CDR3. CDR3 sequence: CAISDPGQGNYGYTF. The CDR3 DNA is TGTGCCATCAGTGATCCGGGACAGGGGAACTATGGCTACACCTTC.

The chain carries TRBV9 and TRBJ2-7; D may correspond to TRBD1 or TRBD2 (6 bases each). Germline assignment: CDR1 SGDLS and CDR2 YYNGEE. The CDR3 totals 16 residues. Deletions cut 3 bases from V and 0 bases from J, with 16 bases between. Written as DNA, the CDR3 is TGTGCCAGCAGCGGGGGGGTTGGGGGCACCTCCTACGAGCAGTACTTC. Translated: CASSGGVGGTSYEQYF.

The chain uses TRBV27 and TRBJ1-2, with D perhaps TRBD1 (5 bases). V lost 2 bases to trimming and J lost 8 bases, with 9 bases between them. The germline V gene has CDR1 MNHEY and CDR2 SMNVEV (reference sequence). This CDR3 region has 12 residues. The CDR3 region has the DNA TGTGCCAGCAGTTTAGAGGGGCGCGGCTACACCTTC. This translates into CASSLEGRGYTF.

V is TRBV30 and J is TRBJ2-7, with 12 bases that match TRBD2. The germline gives CDR1 GTSNPN, CDR2 SVGIG (reference sequence). The CDR3 consists of 17 residues. V gave up 0 bases and J gave up 1 base; unmatched junction bases: 7. The CDR3 loop is CAWSVKLAGGRSYEQYF. The CDR3 bases are TGTGCCTGGAGTGTAAAACTAGCGGGGGGTCGATCCTACGAGCAGTACTTC.

J is TRBJ2-7 and V is TRBV7-8; 10 bases map to TRBD2. The trim removed 5 bases at V and 3 bases at J, leaving 7 bases unmatched. The CDR3 extends over 15 amino acids. Germline CDR1 and CDR2: SGHVS and FQNEAQ. Here the CDR3 reads CASSPRTSGLYEQYF. The CDR3 nucleotides read TGTGCCAGCAGCCCTAGGACTAGCGGCCTCTACGAGCAGTACTTC.

The chain uses TRBV5-1 and TRBJ2-6; possibly TRBD1 for D (6 bases). The CDR3 sequence is 14 residues long. The V end was cut by 7 bases, the J end by 2 bases, with 10 bases between. In germline, CDR1 is SGHRS, CDR2 YFSETQ. Here the CDR3 reads CASQQGPGANVLTF. The CDR3 DNA reads as TGCGCCAGCCAACAGGGCCCTGGGGCCAACGTCCTGACTTTC. The whole variable domain, filled in from reference TRBV5-1 and TRBJ2-6, reads KAGVTQTPRYLIKTRGQQVTLSCSPISGHRSVSWYQQTPGQGLQFLFEYFSETQRNKGNFPGRFSGRQFSNSRSEMNVSTLELGDSALYLCASQQGPGANVLTFGAGSRLTVL.

The V and J genes are TRBV5-1 and TRBJ2-3; 8 bases line up with TRBD2. The CDR3 extends over 15 amino acids. Germline CDR1 is SGHRS and CDR2 is YFSETQ. Trimming removed 1 base from V and 4 bases from J; junction bases left unmatched: 5. CDR3 DNA sequence: TGCGCCAGCAGCTTGTTCGGGACTAGAGCAGATACGCAGTATTTT. Its protein is CASSLFGTRADTQYF.

The chain joins TRBV5-1 to TRBJ1-2; TRBD1 matches at 7 bases. The CDR3 is made up of 15 amino acids. Per germline, CDR1 SGHRS and CDR2 YFSETQ. J gave up 4 bases and V 4 bases, and 10 bases lay outside the gene matches. CDR3 residues: CASSPTGDSSYGYTF. The CDR3 DNA reads as TGCGCCAGCAGCCCTACAGGGGACTCTAGCTATGGCTACACCTTC.

This chain joins TRBV2 and TRBJ1-2; 10 nucleotides line up with TRBD1. The V and J ends lost 1 base and 2 bases, in that order; junction bases with no gene match: 1. Germline-derived CDR1 and CDR2 are SNHLY and FYNNEI. This CDR3 has 15 residues. For the CDR3, the DNA is TGTGCCAGCAGTGAAGGGGGACAGGGGAACTATGGCTACACCTTC. Translation: CASSEGGQGNYGYTF.

The J gene is TRBJ2-5, the V gene TRBV7-9; D is perhaps TRBD1 (5 bases). V was pared by 5 bases and J by 5 bases, with 21 bases between. Germline V gives CDR1 SEHNR, CDR2 FQNEAQ (reference sequence). CDR3 length: 16 amino acids. CDR3 in DNA: TGTGCCAGCAGCGGGATTCAGGGCCAACGGCGGGAGACCCAGTACTTC. Encoded protein: CASSGIQGQRRETQYF.

V and J are TRBV5-8 and TRBJ1-5; 10 bases align to TRBD1. The CDR3 runs to 18 residues. V shed 2 bases, J shed 0 bases, and the junction held 8 bases outside the gene matches. Germline-derived CDR1 and CDR2 are SGHTS and YDEGEE. The CDR3 reads CASSFDRGLEYSNQPQHF. CDR3 bases: TGTGCCAGCAGCTTCGACAGGGGGCTGGAGTATAGCAATCAGCCCCAGCATTTT.

The V call is TRBV27, the J call TRBJ2-7; no definite D call. The CDR3 has 14 residues. Germline-derived CDR1 and CDR2 are MNHEY and SMNVEV (reference sequence). V was trimmed by 0 bases and J by 3 bases, leaving 9 bases between them. Here the CDR3 reads CASSLSYTLYEQYF. The CDR3 nucleotides read TGTGCCAGCAGTTTATCGTACACCCTCTACGAGCAGTACTTC.